The next 5 T cell receptor beta chains were all read from a single sample in a study of cytomegalovirus exposure and HLA in healthy donors. PCR primers comprised 60 Vbeta and 13 Jbeta primers. Some clones are missing from TCRdb's copy, which holds only in-frame ones; the method was immunoSEQ multiplex PCR. The sample yields around 210,000 clones, about three quarters seen once. The sample was PBMCs. These receptors were taken from a boy aged 5-17 years in good health and CMV-seronegative.

The chain recombines TRBV4-1 with TRBJ1-5; D is possibly TRBD1 (5 bases). The germline V gene encodes CDR1 MGHRA and CDR2 YSYEKL. The CDR3 loop spans 15 amino acids. Between the trimmed V and J ends, which lost 7 bases and 4 bases, there was a span of 17 bases. The CDR3, as DNA: TGCGCCAGCACCCCTAGGAGGGGCCTGAATCAGCCCCAGCATTTT. Translating gives CASTPRRGLNQPQHF.

This rearrangement joins TRBV5-4 to TRBJ2-7; D possibly corresponds to TRBD2 (6 bases). Germline values: CDR1 SGHNT, CDR2 YYREEE (reference sequence). This CDR3 is 13 amino acids long. V lost 2 bases, J lost 7 bases, and 13 bases lay in between. The CDR3 DNA follows: TGTGCCAGCAGCTTAACGGGAGTGGGTGAGCAGTACTTC. This encodes CASSLTGVGEQYF.

This clone is a singleton in its sample. This chain connects TRBV5-1 to TRBJ2-7; 13 bases line up with TRBD2. Germline V gives CDR1 SGHRS, CDR2 YFSETQ. J was trimmed by 5 bases and V by 4 bases; bases with no gene match: 6. The CDR3 has 15 amino acids. CDR3 bases: TGCGCCAGCAGCCCCTCCGGACTAGCGGGAGACGAGCAGTACTTC. Translating gives CASSPSGLAGDEQYF.

This clone showed up just a few times. The V call is TRBV7-9, the J call TRBJ2-1; the D gene is possibly TRBD2 (6 bases). This CDR3 is 13 amino acids long. The ends were cut back, 2 bases at V and 15 bases at J, with 17 bases in the middle. Germline V gene sequence: CDR1 SEHNR, CDR2 FQNEAQ (reference sequence). The CDR3 is CASSLSGAGGWFF. The CDR3 nucleotides read TGTGCCAGCAGCTTATCAGGAGCGGGCGGGTGGTTCTTC.

The chain couples TRBV5-6 to TRBJ1-2; perhaps TRBD1 as D (5 bases). The germline V gene has CDR1 SGHDT and CDR2 YYEEEE. The ends were cut back, 7 bases at V and 7 bases at J, with 17 bases in the middle. The CDR3 totals 13 residues. CDR3 loop: CASGRAFEVGYTF. Here the CDR3 DNA reads TGTGCCAGCGGCAGGGCGTTCGAGGTTGGCTACACCTTC.